Presented here are 3 T cell receptor beta chains from one specimen sequenced in a study of graft-versus-host responses after intestinal transplantation. Repertoires were generated with immunoSEQ multiplex PCR, while TCRdb's copy carries only in-frame clones and drops some. Of some 15,000 clones listed, 65% to 90% are singletons. Processing was applied to graft tissue in order to liberate intraepithelial and lamina propria lymphocytes. The source was ileum tissue, collected 580 to 600 days after intestinal transplantation. These TCRs come from a human patient who received an intestinal transplant, so some T cells may come from the graft donor.

CDR3 region: CASSFTSWQLNTEAFF. The CDR3 nucleotides read TGTGCCAGCAGCTTCACTAGCTGGCAGCTTAACACTGAAGCTTTCTTT. The chain joins TRBV5-8 to TRBJ1-1; no clear D gene. Germline CDR1 SGHTS, CDR2 YDEGEE. Trimming stripped 2 bases from V and 2 bases from J, with 16 bases between. This CDR3 spans 16 amino acids.

Turning to this clone: One end of the junction is discordant with germline, which a read error may explain. V and J are TRBV11-2 and TRBJ1-2; D is undetermined. This CDR3 contains 11 residues. Germline V gives CDR1 SGHAT, CDR2 FQNNGV. CDR3 sequence (DNA): TGTGCCAGCAGCTCCTACTTGTCTTGCAACTTC. Its protein is CASSSYLSCNF.

The genes are TRBV13 and TRBJ1-1, with D possibly being TRBD1 (5 bases). In germline, CDR1 is PRHDT, CDR2 FYEKMQ (reference sequence). The germline V and J ends were trimmed by 4 bases and 2 bases, with 14 bases remaining between them. The CDR3 consists of 15 residues. CDR3 nucleotides: TGTGCCAGCAGCTACGCAACAGGTAAAAACACTGAAGCTTTCTTT. Protein sequence: CASSYATGKNTEAFF.